The clone carrying this T cell receptor (beta chain) was counted a few times. TCRdb independently ran MiXCR on the RACE reads; one entry per CDR3 protein. The sample gives some 400,000 distinct CDR3 sequences, 4.8% of which show up once; approximately 2.1% is in the top ten. This sample is drawn from a study of human T cells and chemical hapten exposure. Time point given: patch test 1, 2 weeks after DPC sensitization. Treatment of the sample: therapeutic diphenylcyclopropenone sensitization with weekly scalp DPC. The CDR3 covers 14 residues. Trimming took 3 bases from V and 7 from J, leaving 17 bases between them. Germline V lookup: CDR1 GTSNPN, CDR2 SVGIG (reference sequence).

The sample was whole blood, taken in connection with sensitization to the hapten diphenylcyclopropenone (DPC). The TCR was taken from a woman between 50 and 59 years old with alopecia areata. Some clones in this sample may be carry-over from other donors' samples. The chain carries TRBV30 and TRBJ2-3; D possibly corresponds to TRBD2 (6 bases). Written as DNA, the CDR3 is TGTGCCTGGAGATCGGGGGATCATGTAAATACGCAGTATTTT. This sequence encodes CAWRSGDHVNTQYF. Filled out from reference TRBV30 and TRBJ2-3, the complete variable domain reads SQTIHQWPATLVQPVGSPLSLECTVEGTSNPNLYWYRQAAGRGLQLLFYSVGIGQISSEVPQNLSASRPQDRQFILSSKKLLLSDSGFYLCAWRSGDHVNTQYFGPGTRLTVL.